Below, one TCR beta chain is given with its context. The antigen is not known. The data derive from a study of T cell repertoires in cytomegalovirus infection. In the study overall: Recently identified HLA-C-restricted CMV epitopes and well-studied HLA-B-restricted CMV epitopes were used by the study.

Trimming pared 2 bases from V and 0 bases from J, leaving 10 bases between. The length of the CDR3 is 16 residues. Per germline, CDR1 MNHEY and CDR2 SVGAGI. MiXCR, applied by TCRdb to the reads, yields one record per CDR3 protein. The data contain about 830,000 distinct CDR3 sequences, less than 35% of them singletons. The chain links TRBV6-5 to TRBJ1-4; no definite D call. The TCR originated in a human donor in good health (CMV status not recorded). Some clones in this sample may be carry-over from other donors' samples. The sample consisted of cultured CD8+ T cells from PBMCs, taken from culture after CMV antigen stimulation. The CDR3 coding sequence is TGTGCCAGCAGTTACACAAGGGCTCCAACTAATGAAAAACTGTTTTTT. Its protein product is CASSYTRAPTNEKLFF.